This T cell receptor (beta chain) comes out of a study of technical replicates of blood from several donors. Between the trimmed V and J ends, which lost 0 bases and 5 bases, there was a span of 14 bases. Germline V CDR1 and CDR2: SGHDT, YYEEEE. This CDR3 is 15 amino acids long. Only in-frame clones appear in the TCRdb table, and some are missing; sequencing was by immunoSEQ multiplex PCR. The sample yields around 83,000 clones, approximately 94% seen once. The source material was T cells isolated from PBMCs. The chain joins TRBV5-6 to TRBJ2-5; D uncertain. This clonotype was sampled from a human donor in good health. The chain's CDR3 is CASSLGRGWVETQYF. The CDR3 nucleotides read TGTGCCAGCAGCTTGGGTCGAGGTTGGGTGGAGACCCAGTACTTC.